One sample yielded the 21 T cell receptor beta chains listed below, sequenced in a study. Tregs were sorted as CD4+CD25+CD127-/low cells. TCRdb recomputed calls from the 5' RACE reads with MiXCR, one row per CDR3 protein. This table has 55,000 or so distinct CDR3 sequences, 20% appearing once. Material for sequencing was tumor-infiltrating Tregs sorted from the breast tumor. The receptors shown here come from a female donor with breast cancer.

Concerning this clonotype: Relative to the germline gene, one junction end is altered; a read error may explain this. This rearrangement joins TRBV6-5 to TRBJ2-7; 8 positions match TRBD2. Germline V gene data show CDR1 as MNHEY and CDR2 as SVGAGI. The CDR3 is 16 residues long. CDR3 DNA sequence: TGTGCCGGCAGTTCCCCCCGGGCGGGAGGAGTTGGCGAGCAGTACTTC. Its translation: CAGSSPRAGGVGEQYF.

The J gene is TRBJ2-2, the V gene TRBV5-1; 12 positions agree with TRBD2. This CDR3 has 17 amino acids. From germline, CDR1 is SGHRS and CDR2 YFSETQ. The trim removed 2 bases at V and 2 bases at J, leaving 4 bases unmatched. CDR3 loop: CASSLRLAGVNTGELFF. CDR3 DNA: TGCGCCAGCAGCTTACGACTAGCGGGAGTTAACACCGGGGAGCTGTTTTTT.

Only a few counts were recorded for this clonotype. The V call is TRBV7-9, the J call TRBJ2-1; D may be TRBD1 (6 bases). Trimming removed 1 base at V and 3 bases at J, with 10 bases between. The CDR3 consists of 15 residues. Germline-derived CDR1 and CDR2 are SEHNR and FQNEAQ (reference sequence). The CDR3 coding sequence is TGTGCCAGCAGCTTAGGAACAGGGAACTACAATGAGCAGTTCTTC. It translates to CASSLGTGNYNEQFF.

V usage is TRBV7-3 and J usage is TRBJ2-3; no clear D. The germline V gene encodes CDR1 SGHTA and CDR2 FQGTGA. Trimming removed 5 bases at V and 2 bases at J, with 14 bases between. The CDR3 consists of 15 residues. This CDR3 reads CASSDRAAPTDTQYF. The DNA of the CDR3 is TGTGCCAGCAGCGACCGGGCCGCACCCACAGATACGCAGTATTTT.

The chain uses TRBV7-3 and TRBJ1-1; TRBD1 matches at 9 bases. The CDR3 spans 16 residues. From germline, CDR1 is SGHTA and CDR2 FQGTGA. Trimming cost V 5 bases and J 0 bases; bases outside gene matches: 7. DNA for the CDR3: TGTGCCAGCAGCCTGGACGGACAGGGGATGAACACTGAAGCTTTCTTT. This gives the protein CASSLDGQGMNTEAFF.

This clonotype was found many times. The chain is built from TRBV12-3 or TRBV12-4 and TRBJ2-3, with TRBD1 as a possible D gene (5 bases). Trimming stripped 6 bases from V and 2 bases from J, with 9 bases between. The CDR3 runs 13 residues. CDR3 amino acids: CASRSRATDTQYF. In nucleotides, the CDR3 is TGTGCCAGCAGGTCCAGGGCCACAGATACGCAGTATTTT.

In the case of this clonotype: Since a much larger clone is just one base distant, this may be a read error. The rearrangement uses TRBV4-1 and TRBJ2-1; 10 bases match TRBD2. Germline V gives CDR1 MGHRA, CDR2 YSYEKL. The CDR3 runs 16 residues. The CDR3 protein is CASSQEGTSAHNEQLF. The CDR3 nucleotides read TGCGCCAGCAGCCAAGAGGGGACTAGCGCACACAATGAGCAGCTCTTC.

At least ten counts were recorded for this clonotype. The DNA of the CDR3 is TGTGCCAGCAGCTGGACTAGCGGGAGTGCCAATGAGCAGTTCTTC. Translating it yields CASSWTSGSANEQFF. The chain couples TRBV7-3 to TRBJ2-1; 13 positions agree with TRBD2. The CDR3 covers 15 residues. V was pared by 4 bases and J by 6 bases, with 3 bases of the junction left unmatched. Germline V gene lookup returns CDR1 SGHTA and CDR2 FQGTGA.

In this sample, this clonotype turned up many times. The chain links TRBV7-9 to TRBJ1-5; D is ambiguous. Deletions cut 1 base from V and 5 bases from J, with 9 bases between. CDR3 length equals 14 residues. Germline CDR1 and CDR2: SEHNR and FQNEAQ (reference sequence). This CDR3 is CASSLDSQYQPQHF. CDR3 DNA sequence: TGTGCCAGCAGCTTAGATTCACAATATCAGCCCCAGCATTTT.

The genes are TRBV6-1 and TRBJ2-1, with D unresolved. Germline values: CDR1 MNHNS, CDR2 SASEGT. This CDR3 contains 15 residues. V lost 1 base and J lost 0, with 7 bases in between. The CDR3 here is CASSEGLSSYNEQFF. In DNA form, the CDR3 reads TGTGCCAGCAGTGAAGGATTGAGCTCCTACAATGAGCAGTTCTTC.

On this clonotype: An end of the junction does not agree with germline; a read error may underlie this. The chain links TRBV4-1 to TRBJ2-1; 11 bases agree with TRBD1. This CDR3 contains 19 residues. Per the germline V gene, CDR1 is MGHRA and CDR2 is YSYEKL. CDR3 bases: TGCGCCTGCAGCCAAGATTGGACAGGGGGCAAACTGTCGTACAATGAGCAGTTCTTC. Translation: CACSQDWTGGKLSYNEQFF.

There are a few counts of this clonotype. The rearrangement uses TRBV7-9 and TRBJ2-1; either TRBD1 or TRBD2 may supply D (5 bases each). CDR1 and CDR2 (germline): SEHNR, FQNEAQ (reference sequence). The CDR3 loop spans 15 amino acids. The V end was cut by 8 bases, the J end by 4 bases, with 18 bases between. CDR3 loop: CASGRGADFYNEQFF. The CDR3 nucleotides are TGTGCCAGCGGCCGAGGGGCAGATTTTTACAATGAGCAGTTCTTC.

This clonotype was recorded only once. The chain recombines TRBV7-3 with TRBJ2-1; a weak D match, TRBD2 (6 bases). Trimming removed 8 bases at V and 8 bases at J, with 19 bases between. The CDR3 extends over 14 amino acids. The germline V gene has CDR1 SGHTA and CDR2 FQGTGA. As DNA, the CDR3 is TGTGCCAGCTGCACGGGACTGCTTGCGGATGAGCAGTTCTTC. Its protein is CASCTGLLADEQFF. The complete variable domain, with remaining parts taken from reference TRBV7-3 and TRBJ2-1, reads GAGVSQTPSNKVTEKGKYVELRCDPISGHTALYWYRQSLGQGPEFLIYFQGTGAADDSGLPNDRFFAVRPEGSVSTLKIQRTERGDSAVYLCASCTGLLADEQFFGPGTRLTVL.

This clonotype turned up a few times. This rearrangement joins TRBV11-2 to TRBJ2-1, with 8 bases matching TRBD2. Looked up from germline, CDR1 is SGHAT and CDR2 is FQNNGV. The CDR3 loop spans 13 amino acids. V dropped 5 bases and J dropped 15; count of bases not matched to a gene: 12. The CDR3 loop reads CASSERRTSTRFF. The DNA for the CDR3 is TGTGCCAGCAGCGAAAGAAGGACTAGCACGCGGTTCTTC. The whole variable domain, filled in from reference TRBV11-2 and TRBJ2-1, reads EAGVAQSPRYKIIEKRQSVAFWCNPISGHATLYWYQQILGQGPKLLIQFQNNGVVDDSQLPKDRFSAERLKGVDSTLKIQPAKLEDSAVYLCASSERRTSTRFFGPGTRLTVL.

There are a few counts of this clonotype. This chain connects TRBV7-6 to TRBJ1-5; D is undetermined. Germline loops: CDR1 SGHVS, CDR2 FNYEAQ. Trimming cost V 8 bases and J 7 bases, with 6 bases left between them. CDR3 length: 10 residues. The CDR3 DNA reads TGTGCCAGCTCCCGCCAGCCCCAGCATTTT. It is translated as CASSRQPQHF.

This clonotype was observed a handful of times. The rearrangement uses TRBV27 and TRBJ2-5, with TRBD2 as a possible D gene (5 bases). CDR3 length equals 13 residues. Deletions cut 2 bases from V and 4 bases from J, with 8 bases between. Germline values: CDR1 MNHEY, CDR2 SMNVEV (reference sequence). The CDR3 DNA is TGTGCCAGCAGTTTAGAGGGAATAGAGACCCAGTACTTC. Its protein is CASSLEGIETQYF.

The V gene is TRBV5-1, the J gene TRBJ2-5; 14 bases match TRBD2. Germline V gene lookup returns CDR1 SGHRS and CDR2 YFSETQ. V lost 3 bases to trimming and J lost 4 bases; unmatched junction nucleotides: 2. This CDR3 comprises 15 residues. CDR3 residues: CASSSGTSGGETQYF. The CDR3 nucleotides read TGCGCCAGCAGCTCAGGGACTAGCGGGGGAGAGACCCAGTACTTC.

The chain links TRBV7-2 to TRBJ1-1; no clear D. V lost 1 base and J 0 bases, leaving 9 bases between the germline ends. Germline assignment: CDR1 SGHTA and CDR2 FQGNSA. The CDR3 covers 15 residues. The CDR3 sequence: CASSLGSAMNTEAFF. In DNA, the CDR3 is TGTGCCAGCAGCTTAGGGTCAGCCATGAACACTGAAGCTTTCTTT.

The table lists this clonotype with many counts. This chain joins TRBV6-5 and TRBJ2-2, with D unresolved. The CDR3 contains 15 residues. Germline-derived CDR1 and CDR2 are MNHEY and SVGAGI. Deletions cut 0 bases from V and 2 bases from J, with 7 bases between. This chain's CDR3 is CASSYSAPNTGELFF. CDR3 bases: TGTGCCAGCAGTTACTCGGCCCCTAACACCGGGGAGCTGTTTTTT.

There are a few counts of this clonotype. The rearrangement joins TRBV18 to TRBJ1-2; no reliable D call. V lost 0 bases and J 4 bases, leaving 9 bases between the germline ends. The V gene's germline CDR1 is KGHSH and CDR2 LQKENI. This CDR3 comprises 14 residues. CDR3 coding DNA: TGTGCCAGCTCACCACCGAACCCCCTCTATGGCTACACCTTC. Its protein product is CASSPPNPLYGYTF.

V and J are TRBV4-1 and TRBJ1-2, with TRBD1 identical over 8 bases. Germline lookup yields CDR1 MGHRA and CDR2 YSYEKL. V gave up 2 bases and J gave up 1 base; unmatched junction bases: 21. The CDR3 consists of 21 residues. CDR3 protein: CASSQLSGGTGWFDDNYGYTF. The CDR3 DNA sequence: TGCGCCAGCAGCCAATTATCGGGAGGGACAGGATGGTTTGACGATAACTATGGCTACACCTTC.